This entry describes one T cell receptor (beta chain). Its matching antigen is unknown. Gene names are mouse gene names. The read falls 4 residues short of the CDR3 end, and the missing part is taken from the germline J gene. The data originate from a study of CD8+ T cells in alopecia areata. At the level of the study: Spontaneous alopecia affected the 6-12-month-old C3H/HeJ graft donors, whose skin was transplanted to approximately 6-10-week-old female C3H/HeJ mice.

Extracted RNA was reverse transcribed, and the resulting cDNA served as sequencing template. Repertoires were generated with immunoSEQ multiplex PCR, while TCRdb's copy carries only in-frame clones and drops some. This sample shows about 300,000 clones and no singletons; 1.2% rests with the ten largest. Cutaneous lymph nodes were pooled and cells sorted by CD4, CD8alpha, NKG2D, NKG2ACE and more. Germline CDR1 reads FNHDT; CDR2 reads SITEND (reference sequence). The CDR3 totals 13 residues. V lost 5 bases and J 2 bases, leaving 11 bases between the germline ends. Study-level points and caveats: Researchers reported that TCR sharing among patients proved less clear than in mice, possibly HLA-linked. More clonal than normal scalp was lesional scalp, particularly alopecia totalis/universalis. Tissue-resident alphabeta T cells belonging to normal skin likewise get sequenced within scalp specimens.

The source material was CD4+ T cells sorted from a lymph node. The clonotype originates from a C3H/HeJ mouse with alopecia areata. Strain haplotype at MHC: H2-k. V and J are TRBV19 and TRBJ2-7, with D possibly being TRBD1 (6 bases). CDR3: CASSSDSTYEQYF. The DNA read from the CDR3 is TGTGCCAGCAGCTCGGACAGCACCTAT.